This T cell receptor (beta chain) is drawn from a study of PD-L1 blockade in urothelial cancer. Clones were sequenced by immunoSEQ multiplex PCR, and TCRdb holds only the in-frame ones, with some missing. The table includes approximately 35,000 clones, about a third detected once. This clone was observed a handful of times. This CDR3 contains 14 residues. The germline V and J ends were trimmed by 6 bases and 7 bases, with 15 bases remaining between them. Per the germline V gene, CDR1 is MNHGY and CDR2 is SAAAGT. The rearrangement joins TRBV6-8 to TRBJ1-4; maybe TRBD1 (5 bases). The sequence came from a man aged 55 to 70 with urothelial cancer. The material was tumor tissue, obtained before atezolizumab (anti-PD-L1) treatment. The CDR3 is CASSPGGGSEKLFF. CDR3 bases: TGTGCCAGCAGCCCCGGGGGAGGATCTGAAAAACTGTTTTTT.